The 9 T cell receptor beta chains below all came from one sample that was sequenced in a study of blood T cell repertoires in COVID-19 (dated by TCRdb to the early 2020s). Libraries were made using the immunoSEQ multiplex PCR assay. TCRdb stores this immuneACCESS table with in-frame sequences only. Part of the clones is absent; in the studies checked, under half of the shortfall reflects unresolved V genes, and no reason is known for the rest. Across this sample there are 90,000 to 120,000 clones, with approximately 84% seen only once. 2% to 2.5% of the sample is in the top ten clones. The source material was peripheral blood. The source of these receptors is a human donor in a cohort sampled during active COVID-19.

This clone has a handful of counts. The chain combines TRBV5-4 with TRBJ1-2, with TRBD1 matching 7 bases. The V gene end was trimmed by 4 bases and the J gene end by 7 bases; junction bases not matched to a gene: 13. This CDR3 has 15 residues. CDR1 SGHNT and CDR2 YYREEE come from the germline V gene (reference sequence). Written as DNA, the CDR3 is TGTGCCAGCAGCGAAGGACTCACAGGGGCGGGTGGCTACACCTTC. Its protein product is CASSEGLTGAGGYTF.

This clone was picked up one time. The CDR3, as DNA: TGTGCCAGCAGCCTACAGGGGCCCTCTAACTATGGCTACACCTTC. Encoded protein: CASSLQGPSNYGYTF. V is TRBV28 and J is TRBJ1-2; 7 nucleotides agree with TRBD1. CDR1 and CDR2 (germline): MDHEN, SYDVKM. Trimming took 6 bases from V and 0 from J; bases not matched to a gene: 7. The CDR3 runs to 15 residues.

The CDR3 is CASSLSLGTGFIAATNEKLFF. The CDR3 DNA reads as TGTGCCAGCAGTTTAAGCTTAGGGACAGGTTTCATAGCTGCAACTAATGAAAAACTGTTTTTT. The rearrangement links TRBV28 to TRBJ1-4; TRBD1 agrees at 8 bases. Trimming cost V 2 bases and J 0 bases; bases outside gene matches: 17. The CDR3 contains 21 residues. Germline assignment: CDR1 MDHEN and CDR2 SYDVKM.

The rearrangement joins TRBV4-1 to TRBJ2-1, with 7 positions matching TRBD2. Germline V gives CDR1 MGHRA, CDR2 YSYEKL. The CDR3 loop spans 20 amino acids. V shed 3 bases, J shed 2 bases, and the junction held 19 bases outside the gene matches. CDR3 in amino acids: CASSHPWGVERGATYNEQFF. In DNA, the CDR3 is TGCGCCAGCAGCCACCCGTGGGGGGTCGAGCGGGGCGCCACCTACAATGAGCAGTTCTTC.

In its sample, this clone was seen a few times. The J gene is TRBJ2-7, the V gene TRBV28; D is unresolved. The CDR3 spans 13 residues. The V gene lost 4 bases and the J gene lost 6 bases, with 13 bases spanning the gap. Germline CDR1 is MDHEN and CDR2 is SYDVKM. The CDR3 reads CASSSTPGTEQYF. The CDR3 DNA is TGTGCCAGCAGTTCCACTCCGGGTACCGAGCAGTACTTC.

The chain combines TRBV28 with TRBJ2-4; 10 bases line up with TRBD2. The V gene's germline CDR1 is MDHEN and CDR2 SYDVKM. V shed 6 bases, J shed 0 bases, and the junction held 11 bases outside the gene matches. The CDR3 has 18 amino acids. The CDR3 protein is CASSFGLAESLAKNIQYF. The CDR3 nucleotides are TGTGCCAGCAGCTTCGGACTAGCGGAGAGCCTAGCCAAAAACATTCAGTACTTC.

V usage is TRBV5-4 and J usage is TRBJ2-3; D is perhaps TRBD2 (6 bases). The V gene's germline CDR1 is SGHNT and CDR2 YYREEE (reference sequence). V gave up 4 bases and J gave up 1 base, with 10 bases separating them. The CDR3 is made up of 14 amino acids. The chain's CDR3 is CASSRGGGTDTQYF. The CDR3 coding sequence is TGTGCCAGCAGCCGGGGAGGCGGCACAGATACGCAGTATTTT.

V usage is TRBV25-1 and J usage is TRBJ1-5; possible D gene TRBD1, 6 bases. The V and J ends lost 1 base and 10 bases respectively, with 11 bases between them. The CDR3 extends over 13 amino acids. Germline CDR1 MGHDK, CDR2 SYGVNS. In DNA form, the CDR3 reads TGTGCCAGCAGTGAATTTTTGGGACAACCCCAGCATTTT. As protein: CASSEFLGQPQHF.

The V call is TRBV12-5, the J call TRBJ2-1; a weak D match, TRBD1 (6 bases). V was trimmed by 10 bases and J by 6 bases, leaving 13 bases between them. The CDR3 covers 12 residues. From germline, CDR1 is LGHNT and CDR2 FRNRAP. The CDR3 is CATAGAANEQFF. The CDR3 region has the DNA TGTGCTACGGCAGGGGCCGCCAATGAGCAGTTCTTC. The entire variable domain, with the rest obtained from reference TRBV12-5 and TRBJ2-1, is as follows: DARVTQTPRHKVTEMGQEVTMRCQPILGHNTVFWYRQTMMQGLELLAYFRNRAPLDDSGMPKDRFSAEMPDATLATLKIQPSEPRDSAVYFCATAGAANEQFFGPGTRLTVL.